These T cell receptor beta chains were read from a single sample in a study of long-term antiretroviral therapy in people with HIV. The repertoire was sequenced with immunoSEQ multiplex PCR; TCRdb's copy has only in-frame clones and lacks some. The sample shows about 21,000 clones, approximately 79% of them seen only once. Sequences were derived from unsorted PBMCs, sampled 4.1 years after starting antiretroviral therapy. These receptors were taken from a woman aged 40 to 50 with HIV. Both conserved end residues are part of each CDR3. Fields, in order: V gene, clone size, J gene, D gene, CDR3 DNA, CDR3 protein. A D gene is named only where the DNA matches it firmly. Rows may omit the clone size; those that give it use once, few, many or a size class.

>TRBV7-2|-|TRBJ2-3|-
TGTGCCAGCACCCCCTATGGCCCAGATACGCAGTATTTT
CASTPYGPDTQYF
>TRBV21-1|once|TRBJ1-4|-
TGTGCCAGCAGCAAATGCCACACCGGGACCGGGAGGTTCAATGAAAAACTGTTTTTT
CASSKCHTGTGRFNEKLFF
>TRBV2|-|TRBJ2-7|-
TGTGCCAGCAGTGACTATCTTTTCGAGCAGTACTTC
CASSDYLFEQYF
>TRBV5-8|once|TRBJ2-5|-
TGTGCCAGCAGGAATCCGGGGACAGAGACCCAGTACTTC
CASRNPGTETQYF
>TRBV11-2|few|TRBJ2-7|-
TGTGCCAGCAGCTATGGCTACGAGCAGTACTTC
CASSYGYEQYF
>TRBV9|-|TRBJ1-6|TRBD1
TGTGCCAGCAGCGTCCTGGGACAGGGGGGTTCACCCCTCCACTTT
CASSVLGQGGSPLHF
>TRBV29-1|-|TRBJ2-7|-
TGCAGCGTTGACGACATCTCGGGGGAGCAGTACTTC
CSVDDISGEQYF
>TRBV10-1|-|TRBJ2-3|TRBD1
TGCGCCAGCAGTGAGTGGGGTACAGGGGAAACAGATACGCAGTATTTT
CASSEWGTGETDTQYF
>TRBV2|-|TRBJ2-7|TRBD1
TGTGCCAGCAGTGATCAGGGGACAGGCTACGAGCAGTACTTC
CASSDQGTGYEQYF
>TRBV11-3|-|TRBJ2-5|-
TGTGCCAGCAGCTTAGGACAGCCCGAAGAGACCCAGTACTTC
CASSLGQPEETQYF
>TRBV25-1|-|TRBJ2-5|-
TGTGCCAGCAGTGCAGGACTCAAAGCGGAGACCCAGTACTTC
CASSAGLKAETQYF
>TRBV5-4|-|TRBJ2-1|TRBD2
TGTGCCAGCAGCTTCGGCGGGACTAGTCGTGGCAATGAGCAGTTCTTC
CASSFGGTSRGNEQFF
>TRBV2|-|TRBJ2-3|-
TGTGCCAGCAGTGAATTGGGGCGGGATAGTTCAGATACGCAGTATTTT
CASSELGRDSSDTQYF
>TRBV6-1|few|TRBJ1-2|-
TGTGCCAGCAGTGAGGTGTGGGGAATCGATTATGGCTACACCTTC
CASSEVWGIDYGYTF
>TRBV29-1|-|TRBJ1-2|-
TGCAGCGTTGAAGATCTGGGCCCGGGTCTTGGCTACACCTTC
CSVEDLGPGLGYTF
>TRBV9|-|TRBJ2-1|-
TGTGCCAGCGGGGTTTCCTACAATGAGCAGTTCTTC
CASGVSYNEQFF
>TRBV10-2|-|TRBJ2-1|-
TGCGCCAGCAGCCCATTCAATGAGCAGTTCTTC
CASSPFNEQFF
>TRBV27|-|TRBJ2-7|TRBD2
TGTGCCAGCAGTTTATTTAGCGGGGGGTCCTACGAGCAGTACTTC
CASSLFSGGSYEQYF
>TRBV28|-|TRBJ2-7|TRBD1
TGTGCCAGCACCCCGACAGGGGTGGCCTACGAGCAGTACTTC
CASTPTGVAYEQYF
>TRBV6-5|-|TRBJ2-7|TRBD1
TGTGCCAGCAGGACCGGGACAGGGTTCCACGAGCAGTACTTC
CASRTGTGFHEQYF
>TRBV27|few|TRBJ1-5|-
TGTGCCAGCAGCTCCGACCTTTACAGCTCGGTCAATCAGCCCCAGCATTTT
CASSSDLYSSVNQPQHF
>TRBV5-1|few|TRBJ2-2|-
TGCGCCAGCAGCTGGACCCAGGGACACGAGAGCGGGGAGCTGTTTTTT
CASSWTQGHESGELFF
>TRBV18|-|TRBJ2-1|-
TGTGCCAGCTCACCAGCGTGGGACCCGAAAGGTATGGATGAGCAGTTCTTC
CASSPAWDPKGMDEQFF
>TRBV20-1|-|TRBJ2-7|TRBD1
TGCAGTGCGCGACAGGGCTACGAGCAGTACTTC
CSARQGYEQYF
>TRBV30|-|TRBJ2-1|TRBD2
TGTGCCTGGAGTGGGGACTCGACTAGCGGCTCCTACAATGAGCAGTTCTTC
CAWSGDSTSGSYNEQFF
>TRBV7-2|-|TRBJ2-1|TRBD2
TGTGCCAGCGGCTGGGGACTAGGGTTAGTCAATGAGCAGTTCTTC
CASGWGLGLVNEQFF
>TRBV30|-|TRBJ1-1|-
TGTGCCTGGAGTTTAGACACTGAAGCTTTCTTT
CAWSLDTEAFF
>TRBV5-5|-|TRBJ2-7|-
TGTGCCAGCAGCCAATACTACGAGCAGTACTTC
CASSQYYEQYF
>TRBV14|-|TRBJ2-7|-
TGTGCCAGCAGCCAAGGCGGGGTCGAGCAGTACTTC
CASSQGGVEQYF
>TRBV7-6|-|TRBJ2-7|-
TGTGCCAGCAGCACCCGGCCCCTCGACCCCGAGCAGTACTTC
CASSTRPLDPEQYF
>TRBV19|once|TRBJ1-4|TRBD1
TGTGCCAGTAGTACCGGGGCGGGCAGGGGGCGAAAACTGTTTTTT
CASSTGAGRGRKLFF
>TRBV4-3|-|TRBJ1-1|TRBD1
TGCGCCAGCAGCCAAGGGACAGGGTCGGACACTGAAGCTTTCTTT
CASSQGTGSDTEAFF
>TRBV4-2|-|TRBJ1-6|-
TGTGCCAGCAGCCAAGGATGGGGTGATTCACCCCTCCACTTT
CASSQGWGDSPLHF
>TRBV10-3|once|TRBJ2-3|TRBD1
TGTGCCATCAGTGAGGGGACAGGGAGAGATACGCAGTATTTT
CAISEGTGRDTQYF
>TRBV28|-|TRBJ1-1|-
TGTGCCAGCAGTTTTGAGAGCCAGGGCACTGAAGCTTTCTTT
CASSFESQGTEAFF
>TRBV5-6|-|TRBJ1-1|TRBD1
TGTGCCAGCAGCTTGGGGCACAGGGGGCCCACTGAAGCTTTCTTT
CASSLGHRGPTEAFF